A selection of T cell receptor beta chains follows, all from one sample in a study of human T cells and chemical hapten exposure. TCRdb re-analysed the RACE reads in MiXCR, keeping a single row per CDR3 protein. The profile shows 380,000 or so distinct CDR3 sequences, roughly 4.8% of them singletons. The material sequenced was whole blood, taken in connection with sensitization to the hapten diphenylcyclopropenone (DPC). The receptors were sampled from a woman aged 50 to 60 with alopecia areata. Some clones in this sample may be carry-over from other donors' samples. CDR3s include the opening cysteine and the closing phenylalanine or tryptophan. D genes are given only for firm matches. Clone size is given for some rows only: seen once, a few or many times, or a class if the clone is expanded.

D gene,clone size,J gene,V gene,CDR3 DNA,CDR3 protein
TRBD2,many,TRBJ2-4,TRBV20-1,TGCAGTCTGGGGAGGGGAAACATTCAGTACTTC,CSLGRGNIQYF
-,many,TRBJ1-2,TRBV12-3/TRBV12-4,TGTGCCAGCAGCCCCCCCGCGGGGGGCTTCTATGGCTACACCTTC,CASSPPAGGFYGYTF
TRBD1,-,TRBJ2-7,TRBV20-1,TGCAGTGCTAGAGATTTCAGACAGGGCTCCTACGAGCAGTACTTC,CSARDFRQGSYEQYF
-,-,TRBJ2-7,TRBV3-1,TGTGCCAGCAGCCAAGATTTAATAGCCTACGAGCAGTACTTC,CASSQDLIAYEQYF
-,-,TRBJ1-6,TRBV12-3/TRBV12-4,TGTGCCAGCAGTTTAAAGGACGCCAGGGACGGTTCACCCCTCCACTTT,CASSLKDARDGSPLHF
TRBD1,many,TRBJ1-6,TRBV12-3/TRBV12-4,TGTGCCAGCGCTTACAGGGGGAGTAATTCACCCCTCCACTTT,CASAYRGSNSPLHF
TRBD1,many,TRBJ2-7,TRBV5-6,TGTGCCAGCAGCTTGATGGGTTGGACAGGGGACAACGAGCAGTACTTC,CASSLMGWTGDNEQYF
-,few,TRBJ1-5,TRBV12-3/TRBV12-4,TGTGCCAGCAGTTCGGACACAGATACAGGTCAGCCCCAGCATTTT,CASSSDTDTGQPQHF
-,many,TRBJ1-1,TRBV7-9,TGTGCCAGCAGCTTTACTAGAATCGGCCTCCACCAGAGCAACACTGAAGCTTTCTTT,CASSFTRIGLHQSNTEAFF
-,many,TRBJ2-7,TRBV28,TGTGCCAGCAGTTCTTCAGTGGACGAGCAGTACTTC,CASSSSVDEQYF
TRBD1,many,TRBJ2-5,TRBV5-1,TGCGCCAGCAGCGAATGGGACAGGGGGGGAGAGACCCAGTACTTC,CASSEWDRGGETQYF
TRBD2,-,TRBJ2-1,TRBV28,TGTGCCAGCAGTACCTTAACTAGCGGGAGTTACAATGAGCAGTTCTTC,CASSTLTSGSYNEQFF
TRBD2,-,TRBJ2-2,TRBV2,TGTGCCAGCAGCCGACTAGCGGGAGGGCCCTCGGGCACCGGGGAGCTGTTTTTT,CASSRLAGGPSGTGELFF
-,few,TRBJ1-5,TRBV12-3/TRBV12-4,TGTGCCAGCAGCTGGAAGGGGCGGCAGCCCCAGCATTTT,CASSWKGRQPQHF
TRBD2,few,TRBJ2-7,TRBV11-1,TGTGCCAGCAGCACTCCCCAGCGGGGGCTCTACGAGCAGTACTTC,CASSTPQRGLYEQYF
-,many,TRBJ1-1,TRBV29-1,TGCAGCGGCAGGGAGATGAACACTGAAGCTTTCTTT,CSGREMNTEAFF
TRBD1,-,TRBJ1-4,TRBV6-5,TGTGCCAGCAGCCACGGACAGGCGAAGCATGAAAAACTGTTTTTT,CASSHGQAKHEKLFF
-,many,TRBJ1-3,TRBV13,TGTGCCAGCAGCTTTGAGGGATCTGGAAACACCATATATTTT,CASSFEGSGNTIYF
-,few,TRBJ2-1,TRBV20-1,TGCAGTGCTCTATCAGGCAGCAATGAGCAGTTCTTC,CSALSGSNEQFF
TRBD1,many,TRBJ2-3,TRBV20-1,TGCAGTGCTAGAGAAGGCTCCGGGACAGGGCAAGATACGCAGTATTTT,CSAREGSGTGQDTQYF
TRBD2,-,TRBJ2-1,TRBV28,TGTGCCAGCAGTTCTGGACTAGCGGGAGGGGTGGTGGAGCAGTTCTTC,CASSSGLAGGVVEQFF
-,-,TRBJ2-6,TRBV27,TGTGCCAGCATTACCAGTTGGGGGACTGGGGCCAACGTCCTGACTTTC,CASITSWGTGANVLTF
TRBD2,many,TRBJ2-1,TRBV9,TGTGCCAGCAGCGTAGGAGGAGCGGGGGCCTACAATGAGCAGTTCTTC,CASSVGGAGAYNEQFF
TRBD1,-,TRBJ1-2,TRBV6-1,TGTGCCAGCAGTGAAGTGGGACAGGCGACAGACGGCTACACCTTC,CASSEVGQATDGYTF
TRBD1,-,TRBJ2-7,TRBV4-3,TGCGCCAGCAGCCCTGACCCCAGACAGGGCTACGAGCAGTACTTC,CASSPDPRQGYEQYF
-,-,TRBJ2-2,TRBV5-1,TGCGCCACTTCAACGGGGGCCTCCGGGGAGCTGTTTTTT,CATSTGASGELFF
-,-,TRBJ1-1,TRBV3-1,TGTGCCAGCAGCCAAGTTCTGGGGACTGAAGCTTTCTTT,CASSQVLGTEAFF
-,many,TRBJ2-1,TRBV7-6,TGTGCCAGCAGCTTAAACGGCGAGCAGTTCTTC,CASSLNGEQFF
TRBD1,-,TRBJ1-2,TRBV29-1,TGCAGCGTTGAAACAGGGGGAGACTATGGCTACACCTTC,CSVETGGDYGYTF
-,many,TRBJ1-6,TRBV18,TGTGCCAGCTCACCAACGGGGGCAAGAAAGGTCGAATCACCCCTCCACTTT,CASSPTGARKVESPLHF
-,-,TRBJ2-5,TRBV20-1,TGCAGTGCTAGATATCCCGCGGCCCCTGTAGGGGCCCAGTACTTC,CSARYPAAPVGAQYF
-,few,TRBJ2-7,TRBV5-4,TGTGCCAGCAGCCCAGGGTCTCCCGAGCAGTACTTC,CASSPGSPEQYF
-,few,TRBJ2-3,TRBV7-9,TGTGCCAGCAGCCCCCTAGTTGTGGTGAGCACAGATACGCAGTATTTT,CASSPLVVVSTDTQYF
-,many,TRBJ2-7,TRBV7-2,TGTGCCAGCAGCTTAGAGTTAGCGGTGAGCTCCTACGAGCAGTACTTC,CASSLELAVSSYEQYF
-,many,TRBJ2-7,TRBV3-1,TGTGCCAGCAGCCAGGGCATGACGGTCTACGAGCAGTACTTC,CASSQGMTVYEQYF